This section outlines one T cell receptor beta chain sequence together with its context. This sample stems from a study of T cell changes during pregnancy in multiple sclerosis. Libraries were prepared by immunoSEQ multiplex PCR; TCRdb keeps only in-frame clonotypes and omits some of them. The sample includes some 40,000 clones, about 92% seen only once; the top ten take 1.3%. The sequencing sample was made of peripheral blood. This receptor was taken from a female donor with multiple sclerosis, enrolled in a pregnancy study.

The CDR3 sequence is CASRRTSYTDTQYF. The CDR3 bases are TGTGCCAGCAGACGGACCTCTTACACAGATACGCAGTATTTT. The chain couples TRBV6-5 to TRBJ2-3; D remains ambiguous. The CDR3 is 14 residues long. The germline V gene encodes CDR1 MNHEY and CDR2 SVGAGI. Trimming took off 6 bases at V and 2 bases at J, with 12 bases between the two ends.